These T cell receptor beta chains were read from a single sample in a study of OX40 agonist ivuxolimab in advanced cancers. Using immunoSEQ multiplex PCR, the repertoire was profiled, and TCRdb retains in-frame clones only, with some absent. The repertoire consists of 30,000 to 45,000 clones, with about four fifths occurring once and the leading ten covering around 9.3%. The sequences come from CD4+ or CD8+ T cells sorted from blood, collected in a trial of the OX40 agonist ivuxolimab. The receptors shown here come from an adult with an advanced solid tumor such as melanoma, head and neck, liver or kidney cancer. CDR3s include the opening cysteine and the closing phenylalanine or tryptophan. D genes are given only for firm matches. Not every row has a clone size; where given, it reads once, few, many or a size class.

v_gene: TRBV4-1
d_gene: TRBD1
abundance: -
j_gene: TRBJ2-3
CDR3nt: TGCGCCAGCAGCCAACCAGGGGGCGGGGGCACAGATACGCAGTATTTT
CDR3aa: CASSQPGGGGTDTQYF

v_gene: TRBV28
d_gene: TRBD2
abundance: -
j_gene: TRBJ2-3
CDR3nt: TGTGCCAGCAGTTTGGGACTAGCGGGGTCTAGCACAGATACGCAGTATTTT
CDR3aa: CASSLGLAGSSTDTQYF

v_gene: TRBV14
d_gene: -
abundance: -
j_gene: TRBJ1-1
CDR3nt: TGTGCCAGCAGCCAGGGGGGTGATCACACTGAAGCTTTCTTT
CDR3aa: CASSQGGDHTEAFF

v_gene: TRBV30
d_gene: -
abundance: -
j_gene: TRBJ1-1
CDR3nt: TGTGCCTGGAGGAAGGGGCAGAACACTGAAGCTTTCTTT
CDR3aa: CAWRKGQNTEAFF

v_gene: TRBV7-3
d_gene: TRBD2
abundance: -
j_gene: TRBJ2-7
CDR3nt: TGTGCCAGCAGCTTAGGACTAGCGGGAGTAGGTGAGCAGTACTTC
CDR3aa: CASSLGLAGVGEQYF

v_gene: TRBV19
d_gene: TRBD2
abundance: few
j_gene: TRBJ2-1
CDR3nt: TGTGCCACCTCGGGACTAGCGAACAATGAGCAGTTCTTC
CDR3aa: CATSGLANNEQFF

v_gene: TRBV10-3
d_gene: -
abundance: -
j_gene: TRBJ2-3
CDR3nt: TGTGCCACTGGGACCGGGGATTTT
CDR3aa: CATGTGDF

v_gene: TRBV6-1
d_gene: -
abundance: -
j_gene: TRBJ1-3
CDR3nt: TGTGCCAGCACCATGGGCAGTTCCCCTGGAAACACCATATATTTT
CDR3aa: CASTMGSSPGNTIYF

v_gene: TRBV14
d_gene: TRBD1
abundance: -
j_gene: TRBJ1-4
CDR3nt: TGTGCCAGCAGCCAAAGGACAGGGAAGAATGAAAAACTGTTTTTT
CDR3aa: CASSQRTGKNEKLFF

v_gene: TRBV19
d_gene: -
abundance: -
j_gene: TRBJ1-2
CDR3nt: TGTGCCAGTAGTATCGGACTATCGGATGACTACACCTTC
CDR3aa: CASSIGLSDDYTF

v_gene: TRBV9
d_gene: -
abundance: once
j_gene: TRBJ1-1
CDR3nt: TGTGCCAGCAGCGCGACCATTGGCACTGAAGCTTTCTTT
CDR3aa: CASSATIGTEAFF

v_gene: TRBV7-3
d_gene: TRBD1
abundance: -
j_gene: TRBJ2-2
CDR3nt: TGTGCCAGCAGCGTCCAGGGGGCCGGGGAGCTGTTTTTT
CDR3aa: CASSVQGAGELFF

v_gene: TRBV28
d_gene: TRBD2
abundance: -
j_gene: TRBJ2-7
CDR3nt: TGTGCCAGCAGCTTAGGGGTAGCGGGCGAATCCTACGAGCAGTACTTC
CDR3aa: CASSLGVAGESYEQYF

v_gene: TRBV7-9
d_gene: TRBD2
abundance: -
j_gene: TRBJ2-5
CDR3nt: TGTGCCAGCAGCCTTAGACTAGCGGGAGAGGGGGAGACCCAGTACTTC
CDR3aa: CASSLRLAGEGETQYF

v_gene: TRBV28
d_gene: -
abundance: -
j_gene: TRBJ2-3
CDR3nt: TGTGCCAGCAGCCCTCGGGGACGGAACACAGATACGCAGTATTTT
CDR3aa: CASSPRGRNTDTQYF

v_gene: TRBV2
d_gene: -
abundance: few
j_gene: TRBJ1-6
CDR3nt: TGTGCCAGCAGTGTAAATTCACCCCTCCACTTT
CDR3aa: CASSVNSPLHF

v_gene: TRBV6-1
d_gene: TRBD1
abundance: -
j_gene: TRBJ1-4
CDR3nt: TGTGCCAGCAGTGAGACGGGACAGGGGAATGAAAAACTGTTTTTT
CDR3aa: CASSETGQGNEKLFF

v_gene: TRBV10-2
d_gene: TRBD2
abundance: -
j_gene: TRBJ2-2
CDR3nt: TGCGCCAGCAGTGTTTCAGGGACGGGAGGGCCGTACACCGGGGAGCTGTTTTTT
CDR3aa: CASSVSGTGGPYTGELFF

v_gene: TRBV7-9
d_gene: TRBD2
abundance: -
j_gene: TRBJ2-7
CDR3nt: TGTGCCAGCAGCACCAACGGACTAGCGGGAGACGAGCAGTACTTC
CDR3aa: CASSTNGLAGDEQYF

v_gene: TRBV9
d_gene: TRBD1
abundance: once
j_gene: TRBJ1-2
CDR3nt: TGTGCCAGCAGCGGGGAGGACAGGAACTATGGCTACACCTTC
CDR3aa: CASSGEDRNYGYTF

v_gene: TRBV11-2
d_gene: -
abundance: -
j_gene: TRBJ1-2
CDR3nt: TGTGCCAGCAGCCCCCGGCCGCAGGGACTTGACTATGGCTACACCTTC
CDR3aa: CASSPRPQGLDYGYTF

v_gene: TRBV6-5
d_gene: -
abundance: -
j_gene: TRBJ1-4
CDR3nt: TGTGCCAGCAGTTACACCTCCAGGTTTAGTGAAAAACTGTTTTTT
CDR3aa: CASSYTSRFSEKLFF

v_gene: TRBV5-4
d_gene: TRBD1
abundance: -
j_gene: TRBJ2-7
CDR3nt: TGTGCCAGCAGCCAAGAGCCAGGGGGCCTTGGCGAGCAGTACTTC
CDR3aa: CASSQEPGGLGEQYF

v_gene: TRBV5-6
d_gene: TRBD2
abundance: -
j_gene: TRBJ2-6
CDR3nt: TGTGCCAGCAGCCGACTAGCGGGAGGCTCTGGGGCCAACGTCCTGACTTTC
CDR3aa: CASSRLAGGSGANVLTF

v_gene: TRBV7-9
d_gene: -
abundance: -
j_gene: TRBJ1-1
CDR3nt: TGTGCCAGCAGCTTAGGCGCACTAAAGACTGAAGCTTTCTTT
CDR3aa: CASSLGALKTEAFF

v_gene: TRBV6-5
d_gene: -
abundance: few
j_gene: TRBJ1-4
CDR3nt: TGTGCCAGCAGTCCGGGCTTGGGGGAAAAACTGTTTTTT
CDR3aa: CASSPGLGEKLFF

v_gene: TRBV5-4
d_gene: -
abundance: -
j_gene: TRBJ2-7
CDR3nt: TGTGCCAGCAGCTTACTTACAGACTACGAGCAGTACTTC
CDR3aa: CASSLLTDYEQYF

v_gene: TRBV2
d_gene: TRBD2
abundance: -
j_gene: TRBJ2-5
CDR3nt: TGTGCCAGTGACCCGGGACTAGCGGGAGTAGGGGAGACCCAGTACTTC
CDR3aa: CASDPGLAGVGETQYF

v_gene: TRBV5-1
d_gene: TRBD1
abundance: -
j_gene: TRBJ2-3
CDR3nt: TGCGCCAGCAGCAGGACAGGGGTCACAGATACGCAGTATTTT
CDR3aa: CASSRTGVTDTQYF

v_gene: TRBV18
d_gene: -
abundance: -
j_gene: TRBJ2-3
CDR3nt: TGTGCCAGCTCACCGAGCGCCGGAGATACGCAGTATTTT
CDR3aa: CASSPSAGDTQYF

v_gene: TRBV7-3
d_gene: -
abundance: -
j_gene: TRBJ1-1
CDR3nt: TGTGCCAGCAGCTTAACTCCTCGGGAAAACACTGAAGCTTTCTTT
CDR3aa: CASSLTPRENTEAFF

v_gene: TRBV7-6
d_gene: -
abundance: few
j_gene: TRBJ1-6
CDR3nt: TGTGCCAGCAGCTTAGCGGCAGGGGTGTTATCGGATAATTCACCCCTCCACTTT
CDR3aa: CASSLAAGVLSDNSPLHF

v_gene: TRBV11-2
d_gene: -
abundance: -
j_gene: TRBJ1-1
CDR3nt: TGTGCCAGCAGCTCTTTAATGGGGGGGAACACTGAAGCTTTCTTT
CDR3aa: CASSSLMGGNTEAFF

v_gene: TRBV7-9
d_gene: -
abundance: -
j_gene: TRBJ2-6
CDR3nt: TGTGCCAGCAGCTTAGAACGCTCTGGGGCCAACGTCCTGACTTTC
CDR3aa: CASSLERSGANVLTF

v_gene: TRBV15
d_gene: -
abundance: -
j_gene: TRBJ2-2
CDR3nt: TGTGCCACCAGCAGAGATCCCCAGACTGACAGGCCCCTCGGGGAGCTGTTTTTT
CDR3aa: CATSRDPQTDRPLGELFF

v_gene: TRBV6-1
d_gene: -
abundance: -
j_gene: TRBJ1-2
CDR3nt: TGTGCCAGCAGTGAACTGGGAGTCAACTATGGCTACACCTTC
CDR3aa: CASSELGVNYGYTF

v_gene: TRBV5-4
d_gene: TRBD2
abundance: -
j_gene: TRBJ2-7
CDR3nt: TGTGCCAGCAGCGGTAGAGCGGGAGGGAAAGTTTACGAGCAGTACTTC
CDR3aa: CASSGRAGGKVYEQYF

v_gene: TRBV9
d_gene: TRBD2
abundance: -
j_gene: TRBJ2-1
CDR3nt: TGTGCCAGCAACGTAGCTCCTAGCGGGTCGAGCTCCTACAATGAGCAGTTCTTC
CDR3aa: CASNVAPSGSSSYNEQFF

v_gene: TRBV5-4
d_gene: TRBD2
abundance: -
j_gene: TRBJ2-1
CDR3nt: TGTGCCAGCAGCCTCCTGACTAGCTTCTCCTACAATGAGCAGTTCTTC
CDR3aa: CASSLLTSFSYNEQFF

v_gene: TRBV7-2
d_gene: -
abundance: -
j_gene: TRBJ2-7
CDR3nt: TGTGCCAGCAGCTTAATGTCCGGGGGCAGCTCCTACGAGCAGTACTTC
CDR3aa: CASSLMSGGSSYEQYF

v_gene: TRBV7-9
d_gene: -
abundance: -
j_gene: TRBJ2-4
CDR3nt: TGTGCCAGCAGCTTAGTCGGGCCAGTGGGGGAAAACATTCAGTACTTC
CDR3aa: CASSLVGPVGENIQYF

v_gene: TRBV28
d_gene: -
abundance: -
j_gene: TRBJ2-7
CDR3nt: TGTGCCAGCAGTTTAATGGGGAAAGGCTCCTACGAGCAGTACTTC
CDR3aa: CASSLMGKGSYEQYF

v_gene: TRBV30
d_gene: TRBD1
abundance: -
j_gene: TRBJ2-3
CDR3nt: TGTGCCTGGAGTCCGGGGACAGGGGGGGTTGCAGATACGCAGTATTTT
CDR3aa: CAWSPGTGGVADTQYF

v_gene: TRBV7-9
d_gene: -
abundance: few
j_gene: TRBJ2-7
CDR3nt: TGTGCCACGGACGGGAGCTCCTACGAGCAGTACTTC
CDR3aa: CATDGSSYEQYF

v_gene: TRBV2
d_gene: TRBD2
abundance: -
j_gene: TRBJ2-3
CDR3nt: TGTGCCAGCAGTCCGGGACTAGCGGGAGGATCTGATACGCAGTATTTT
CDR3aa: CASSPGLAGGSDTQYF

v_gene: TRBV6-4
d_gene: TRBD1
abundance: -
j_gene: TRBJ1-1
CDR3nt: TGTGCCGGCCTAATCATGGACAGGCTGAACACTGAAGCTTTCTTT
CDR3aa: CAGLIMDRLNTEAFF

v_gene: TRBV9
d_gene: -
abundance: -
j_gene: TRBJ1-2
CDR3nt: TGTGCCAGCAGCGAGGGTCCAGGATCAGTCATCTATGGCTACACCTTC
CDR3aa: CASSEGPGSVIYGYTF